This T cell receptor (beta chain) was recorded in a study of T cells in Graves' hyperthyroidism and ophthalmopathy. This clonotype was seen ten or more times. Amplification of TCR beta CDR3 regions was performed using RNA transcripts as template. Primed by the HTBI set, a first-round RT-PCR was run on the TCR CDR3. TCRdb used MiXCR to reprocess the multiplex PCR reads, holding one entry per CDR3 protein. The sample has more than 500,000 distinct CDR3 sequences; 14% are singletons. Stable disease denoted Graves' hyperthyroidism without ophthalmopathy progression within 18 months. The CDR3 is 14 amino acids. Germline CDR1 and CDR2: MDHEN and SYDVKM. The germline V and J ends were trimmed by 1 base and 0 bases, with 5 bases remaining between them.

The TCR sequence derives from a woman aged 35 to 49 with Graves' hyperthyroidism. Source material: blood. The chain joins TRBV28 to TRBJ2-3; D is ambiguous. In DNA, the CDR3 is TGTGCCAGCAGTTTATCCCTTAGCACAGATACGCAGTATTTT. This encodes CASSLSLSTDTQYF.